The 21 T cell receptor beta chains given below trace back to one sample, sequenced in a study of Ad26.COV2.S vaccination and SARS-CoV-2 variants. Repertoires were generated with immunoSEQ multiplex PCR, while TCRdb's copy carries only in-frame clones and drops some. The top ten clones hold about 3.3% of a sample with about 350,000 clones, approximately 81% of them seen once. Treatment in this sample: 15 to 20 received Ad26.COV2.S at low or high dose, single or two shots; roughly five received placebo; per-sample allocation not given. Samples analyzed were those drawn on day 63 after the first vaccine or placebo injection. The sequences come from peripheral blood, collected in a trial of Ad26.COV2.S vaccine versus placebo. The origin of the receptors is a person aged 18-65 years who received the Ad26.COV2.S COVID-19 vaccine or a placebo.

The chain has TRBV28 and TRBJ2-5; D is possibly TRBD1 (7 bases). Trimming left V 3 bases short and J 3 bases short, with 14 bases between. The CDR3 is 15 amino acids. Germline lookup yields CDR1 MDHEN and CDR2 SYDVKM. The CDR3 coding sequence is TGTGCCAGCAGTTTCGGGCAGGGGGGAAAAGAGACCCAGTACTTC. Amino acid sequence: CASSFGQGGKETQYF.

This chain uses TRBV6-4 with TRBJ1-4, with D possibly being TRBD1 (6 bases). Germline V gene data show CDR1 as MRHNA and CDR2 as SNTAGT. The ends were cut back, 6 bases at V and 1 base at J, with 9 bases in the middle. The CDR3 totals 14 residues. CDR3 amino acids: CASRKDRTNEKLFF. The CDR3 coding sequence is TGTGCCAGCAGAAAGGACAGAACTAATGAAAAACTGTTTTTT.

The V call is TRBV13, the J call TRBJ2-7; TRBD1 matches 11 bases. The V and J ends lost 4 bases and 2 bases, in that order; junction bases with no gene match: 4. The germline V gene encodes CDR1 PRHDT and CDR2 FYEKMQ (reference sequence). There are 15 residues in the CDR3. CDR3 amino acids: CASSSGTGGPYEQYF. The CDR3 nucleotides read TGTGCCAGCAGCTCCGGGACAGGGGGGCCCTACGAGCAGTACTTC.

On this clone: Other DNA sequences in the sample encode the same CDR3. This chain uses TRBV4-3 with TRBJ2-1; 7 bases align to TRBD2. The CDR3 contains 15 residues. Germline-derived CDR1 and CDR2 are LGHNA and YSLEER. Unmatched junction bases numbered 2, after V lost 3 bases and J lost 0 bases. DNA of the CDR3: TGCGCCAGCAGCCACGGCGGGAGCTCCTACAATGAGCAGTTCTTC. It translates to CASSHGGSSYNEQFF.

V gene TRBV14 combines with J gene TRBJ1-1, with a weak D call TRBD1 (6 bases). Per the germline V gene, CDR1 is SGHDN and CDR2 is FVKESK. The V end was cut by 8 bases, the J end by 3 bases, with 13 bases between. The CDR3 covers 13 residues. In DNA form, the CDR3 reads TGTGCCAGCGGGACAAGCTTATACACTGAAGCTTTCTTT. Translating gives CASGTSLYTEAFF. Looking up the rest from reference TRBV14 and TRBJ1-1 gives the full variable domain: EAGVTQFPSHSVIEKGQTVTLRCDPISGHDNLYWYRRVMGKEIKFLLHFVKESKQDESGMPNNRFLAERTGGTYSTLKVQPAELEDSGVYFCASGTSLYTEAFFGQGTRLTVV.

This clone was counted a single time. The chain couples TRBV6-5 to TRBJ1-5; D is possibly TRBD1 (5 bases). The V end was cut by 5 bases, the J end by 4 bases, with 15 bases between. This CDR3 contains 15 residues. CDR1 MNHEY and CDR2 SVGAGI come from the germline V gene. The CDR3 DNA follows: TGTGCCAGCAGTACTAGGACAACGTTAAATCAGCCCCAGCATTTT. Residues: CASSTRTTLNQPQHF.

The chain links TRBV2 to TRBJ2-1; 9 bases fit TRBD2. There are 19 residues in the CDR3. With 6 bases clipped from V and 3 bases from J, the junction kept 18 bases outside the gene matches. The germline gives CDR1 SNHLY, CDR2 FYNNEI. CDR3 loop: CASSLRASGAGGHYNEQFF. Written as DNA, the CDR3 is TGTGCCAGCAGCCTAAGGGCTAGCGGGGCCGGGGGCCACTACAATGAGCAGTTCTTC.

The chain uses TRBV6-5 and TRBJ2-7; possibly TRBD1 for D (6 bases). V shed 3 bases and J shed 3 bases, with 12 bases lying between them. This CDR3 is 14 amino acids long. Germline CDR1 and CDR2: MNHEY and SVGAGI. The CDR3 here is CASSYWGPSYEQYF. Here the CDR3 DNA reads TGTGCCAGCAGTTATTGGGGGCCGAGCTACGAGCAGTACTTC.

This sequence joins TRBV7-6 and TRBJ1-5; 7 nucleotides align to TRBD1. Per germline, CDR1 SGHVS and CDR2 FNYEAQ. With V trimmed by 1 base and J by 11 bases, 23 bases remained unmatched. This CDR3 comprises 19 residues. As DNA, the CDR3 is TGTGCCAGCAGCTTAGAAGCGGGGAGGGGGCACCAGAACCTGCGGTCCCAGCATTTT. It yields the protein CASSLEAGRGHQNLRSQHF.

This chain uses TRBV28 with TRBJ2-1; D unresolved. The germline gives CDR1 MDHEN, CDR2 SYDVKM. V was shortened by 7 bases and J by 2 bases, with 21 bases between the two germline ends. The CDR3 extends over 17 amino acids. CDR3 in amino acids: CASTTPNSVNPYNEQFF. DNA for the CDR3: TGTGCCAGCACCACACCTAATTCGGTTAATCCCTACAATGAGCAGTTCTTC.

This chain connects TRBV7-7 to TRBJ2-5, with 10 bases fitting TRBD1. The CDR3 consists of 15 residues. Germline lookup yields CDR1 SSHAT and CDR2 FNYEAQ (reference sequence). V was clipped by 4 bases and J by 2 bases; unmatched bases: 4. The CDR3 region is CASSSGTGVQETQYF. As DNA, the CDR3 is TGTGCCAGCAGCTCCGGGACAGGGGTACAAGAGACCCAGTACTTC.

The V call is TRBV25-1, the J call TRBJ1-2, with D uncertain. This CDR3 spans 11 amino acids. Trimming took 5 bases from V and 2 from J, leaving 3 bases between them. In germline, CDR1 is MGHDK, CDR2 SYGVNS. CDR3 DNA sequence: TGTGCCAGCAGTAGGAACTATGGCTACACCTTC. It specifies CASSRNYGYTF.

DNA for the CDR3: TGTGCCAGCAGCCACAGCCTGGGCTATGGCTACACCTTC. This gives the protein CASSHSLGYGYTF. The rearrangement uses TRBV14 and TRBJ1-2; D gene uncertain. CDR3 size: 13 residues. V lost 3 bases and J lost 4, with 9 bases in between. Germline V gene lookup returns CDR1 SGHDN and CDR2 FVKESK.

The chain has TRBV6-6 and TRBJ2-2; D is undetermined. Trimming took off 6 bases at V and 6 bases at J, with 5 bases between the two ends. The CDR3 has 11 amino acids. In germline, CDR1 is MNHNY, CDR2 SVGAGI (reference sequence). CDR3 nucleotides: TGTGCCAGCAGCACACCCGGGGAGCTGTTTTTT. Residues: CASSTPGELFF.

The chain is built from TRBV7-6 and TRBJ2-5, with TRBD1 as a possible D gene (6 bases). CDR1 is SGHVS, CDR2 FNYEAQ, per germline. The CDR3 has 19 amino acids. Trimming took 1 base from V and 0 from J, leaving 21 bases between them. The CDR3 region has the DNA TGTGCCAGCAGCTTAGGTGTTCGCCCAGGGGCTGCGAACCAAGAGACCCAGTACTTC. It yields the protein CASSLGVRPGAANQETQYF.

This chain connects TRBV24-1 to TRBJ2-2, with 12 bases fitting TRBD1. The CDR3 runs 16 residues. Germline V gene sequence: CDR1 KGHDR, CDR2 SFDVKD. The V and J ends lost 10 bases and 6 bases, in that order; junction bases with no gene match: 11. Here the CDR3 reads CATSAGTGGAAGELFF. CDR3 nucleotide sequence: TGTGCCACATCAGCCGGGACAGGGGGCGCAGCCGGGGAGCTGTTTTTT.

The chain has TRBV11-2 and TRBJ2-1, with 12 bases matching TRBD2. The CDR3 length is 16 residues. Germline loops: CDR1 SGHAT, CDR2 FQNNGV. V lost 4 bases, J lost 3 bases, and 4 bases stayed unmatched. The CDR3 is CASSSLAGGIYNEQFF. The CDR3 region has the DNA TGTGCCAGCAGCTCCCTAGCGGGGGGGATCTACAATGAGCAGTTCTTC.

The chain recombines TRBV19 with TRBJ1-1; TRBD1 might be the D (6 bases). Trimming stripped 5 bases from V and 1 base from J, with 14 bases between. This CDR3 has 15 amino acids. Per germline, CDR1 LNHDA and CDR2 SQIVND (reference sequence). CDR3 residues: CASSAGGQRNTEAFF. DNA for the CDR3: TGTGCCAGTAGTGCTGGGGGACAACGGAACACTGAAGCTTTCTTT.

The chain employs TRBV13 and TRBJ1-5; D not resolved. Germline CDR1 reads PRHDT; CDR2 reads FYEKMQ (reference sequence). There are 13 residues in the CDR3. V lost 5 bases, J lost 4 bases, and 9 bases lay in between. The CDR3 DNA sequence: TGTGCCAGCAGCCAATCAAGGAATCAGCCCCAGCATTTT. Translated: CASSQSRNQPQHF.

This chain connects TRBV6-5 to TRBJ1-4, with D tentatively TRBD1 (5 bases). CDR3 length equals 15 residues. Trimming took 5 bases from V and 7 from J, leaving 17 bases between them. The V gene's germline CDR1 is MNHEY and CDR2 SVGAGI. Written as DNA, the CDR3 is TGTGCCAGCAGTCCGGGGGACCGGAGGGGTGAAAAACTGTTTTTT. It codes for CASSPGDRRGEKLFF.

This clone has only one observation. This chain connects TRBV15 to TRBJ2-7; D possibly corresponds to TRBD1 (6 bases). The germline V and J ends were trimmed by 7 bases and 6 bases, with 16 bases remaining between them. The CDR3 contains 13 residues. From germline, CDR1 is LNHNV and CDR2 YYDKDF (reference sequence). In nucleotides, the CDR3 is TGTGCCACCAAGAGGGACATAATCTCCGAGCAGTACTTC. Protein: CATKRDIISEQYF. Full variable domain (remainder filled in from reference TRBV15 and TRBJ2-7): DAMVIQNPRYQVTQFGKPVTLSCSQTLNHNVMYWYQQKSSQAPKLLFHYYDKDFNNEADTPDNFQSRRPNTSFCFLDIRSPGLGDTAMYLCATKRDIISEQYFGPGTRLTVT.